One sample yielded the 27 T cell receptor beta chains listed below, sequenced in a study of T-cell reconstitution after alpha-beta-depleted transplantation in children. Library preparation (for TCRbeta) was performed with unique molecular identifiers. TCRdb redid the calling of the PCR reads with MiXCR, one entry per CDR3 protein. The sample lists some 300,000 distinct CDR3 sequences; over 9% were seen once. The material was PBMCs from the stem cell graft donor, obtained from the stem cell graft. The receptors come from a human donor who donated a stem cell graft to a child with acute lymphoblastic leukemia.

This clonotype has more than one count but fewer than ten. V and J are TRBV20-1 and TRBJ2-7; D remains unclear. The CDR3 sequence is 16 residues long. Trimming removed 0 bases from V and 3 bases from J, with 18 bases in between. Germline V gene sequence: CDR1 DFQATT, CDR2 SNEGSKA (reference sequence). The CDR3 region has the DNA TGCAGTGCTAGAGATTTAACCACTTACCGTCTCTACGAGCAGTACTTC. Protein product: CSARDLTTYRLYEQYF.

This clonotype occurred a few times. The chain recombines TRBV7-9 with TRBJ2-7; 7 bases match TRBD2. The V and J ends lost 4 bases and 2 bases, in that order; junction bases with no gene match: 11. Germline V gene data show CDR1 as SEHNR and CDR2 as FQNEAQ (reference sequence). The CDR3 extends over 16 amino acids. The chain's CDR3 is CASSSRLAAGAYEQYF. CDR3 coding DNA: TGTGCCAGCAGCTCCAGACTAGCCGCAGGAGCCTACGAGCAGTACTTC.

The rearrangement links TRBV27 to TRBJ1-2; D is perhaps TRBD1 (6 bases). CDR1 is MNHEY and CDR2 is SMNVEV in the germline V gene (reference sequence). Trimming removed 0 bases at V and 7 bases at J, with 24 bases between. The CDR3 length is 18 residues. The CDR3 sequence: CASSLSLSSWGALLGYTF. Here the CDR3 DNA reads TGTGCCAGCAGTTTATCGCTGAGTAGTTGGGGGGCGCTTCTTGGCTACACCTTC.

The chain recombines TRBV27 with TRBJ2-7; D remains ambiguous. This CDR3 has 15 residues. The germline V and J ends were trimmed by 4 bases and 0 bases, with 13 bases remaining between them. The V gene's germline CDR1 is MNHEY and CDR2 SMNVEV (reference sequence). DNA of the CDR3: TGTGCCAGCAGTTGGCAACCCAGCCTCTCCTACGAGCAGTACTTC. It translates to CASSWQPSLSYEQYF.

This chain joins TRBV7-9 and TRBJ1-2; D gene unclear. The CDR3 is 15 amino acids. CDR1 is SEHNR and CDR2 is FQNEAQ in the germline V gene (reference sequence). The V end was cut by 7 bases, the J end by 2 bases, with 17 bases between. DNA of the CDR3: TGTGCCAGCACACGTGGGGTTGTCTTGAACTATGGCTACACCTTC. This translates into CASTRGVVLNYGYTF.

This clonotype was observed a handful of times. The V gene is TRBV27, the J gene TRBJ2-7; possible D gene TRBD2, 6 bases. The CDR3 spans 14 residues. Germline V gene lookup returns CDR1 MNHEY and CDR2 SMNVEV (reference sequence). The germline V and J ends were trimmed by 0 bases and 7 bases, with 13 bases remaining between them. CDR3: CASSLSLQAGEQYF. The CDR3 DNA reads as TGTGCCAGCAGTTTATCGCTTCAGGCGGGGGAGCAGTACTTC.

This clonotype was counted ten times or more. The V and J genes are TRBV20-1 and TRBJ2-1; D is perhaps TRBD1 (6 bases). The V gene's germline CDR1 is DFQATT and CDR2 SNEGSKA (reference sequence). This CDR3 has 12 amino acids. Trimming removed 6 bases at V and 3 bases at J, with 9 bases between. CDR3 sequence: CSASRGYNEQFF. As DNA, the CDR3 is TGCAGTGCAAGCAGGGGCTACAATGAGCAGTTCTTC.

The chain recombines TRBV4-1 with TRBJ2-1; tentatively, D is TRBD1 (6 bases). Germline V CDR1 and CDR2: MGHRA, YSYEKL. The CDR3 has 15 residues. V shed 1 base and J shed 3 bases, with 10 bases lying between them. The chain's CDR3 is CASSQAQGSYNEQFF. The CDR3 DNA follows: TGCGCCAGCAGCCAAGCCCAGGGGAGCTACAATGAGCAGTTCTTC.

This clonotype was detected only a few times. The chain carries TRBV5-1 and TRBJ2-1, with 9 nucleotides matching TRBD1. The CDR3 loop spans 15 amino acids. Trimming took 2 bases from V and 5 from J; bases not matched to a gene: 5. Germline CDR1 reads SGHRS; CDR2 reads YFSETQ. The DNA of the CDR3 is TGCGCCAGCAGCTTACGGACAGGGGTCCACAATGAGCAGTTCTTC. This gives the protein CASSLRTGVHNEQFF. The variable domain in full, completed from reference TRBV5-1 and TRBJ2-1, reads KAGVTQTPRYLIKTRGQQVTLSCSPISGHRSVSWYQQTPGQGLQFLFEYFSETQRNKGNFPGRFSGRQFSNSRSEMNVSTLELGDSALYLCASSLRTGVHNEQFFGPGTRLTVL.

This rearrangement joins TRBV7-9 to TRBJ2-3; 12 bases are a match to TRBD2. CDR3 length: 15 residues. The V segment lost 4 bases and the J segment 5 bases; nucleotides outside the gene matches: 4. Germline CDR1 and CDR2: SEHNR and FQNEAQ (reference sequence). This CDR3 reads CASSWSSGRGDTQYF. Here the CDR3 DNA reads TGTGCCAGCAGCTGGTCTAGCGGGAGGGGAGATACGCAGTATTTT.

The chain employs TRBV18 and TRBJ2-3, with a tentative D call TRBD2 (6 bases). The germline V and J ends were trimmed by 3 bases and 4 bases, with 11 bases remaining between them. CDR3 length equals 14 residues. The V gene's germline CDR1 is KGHSH and CDR2 LQKENI. In nucleotides, the CDR3 is TGTGCCAGCTCACCGAGGAGGGGAGCAGATACGCAGTATTTT. The encoded protein is CASSPRRGADTQYF.

In its sample, this clonotype was seen a few times. J is TRBJ1-1 and V is TRBV5-6, with D perhaps TRBD1 (6 bases). Germline V CDR1 and CDR2: SGHDT, YYEEEE. V lost 0 bases to trimming and J lost 3 bases, with 12 bases between them. This CDR3 has 15 amino acids. This chain's CDR3 is CASSLEYREDTEAFF. CDR3 DNA: TGTGCCAGCAGCTTGGAATACAGGGAGGACACTGAAGCTTTCTTT.

This clonotype was seen ten or more times. This sequence joins TRBV28 and TRBJ2-7, with 7 bases lining up with TRBD2. After removal of 1 base from V and 0 bases from J, the junction contained 9 bases not matched to a gene. From germline, CDR1 is MDHEN and CDR2 SYDVKM. The CDR3 covers 17 residues. CDR3 nucleotides: TGTGCCAGCAGTTTATCCCTCATCGGCGGGAGCTCCTACGAGCAGTACTTC. As protein: CASSLSLIGGSSYEQYF. The whole variable domain, remainder taken from reference TRBV28 and TRBJ2-7, is DVKVTQSSRYLVKRTGEKVFLECVQDMDHENMFWYRQDPGLGLRLIYFSYDVKMKEKGDIPEGYSVSREKKERFSLILESASTNQTSMYLCASSLSLIGGSSYEQYFGPGTRLTVT.

The chain couples TRBV5-6 to TRBJ2-5; TRBD1 is a possible D gene (5 bases). Germline V gene sequence: CDR1 SGHDT, CDR2 YYEEEE. Trimming pared 0 bases from V and 3 bases from J, leaving 9 bases between. This CDR3 has 14 residues. CDR3: CASSLDLGEETQYF. CDR3 DNA: TGTGCCAGCAGCTTGGATTTAGGGGAAGAGACCCAGTACTTC.

This clonotype was recorded a few times. The chain joins TRBV12-3 or TRBV12-4 to TRBJ2-1; D remains ambiguous. This CDR3 spans 9 amino acids. The V end lost 11 bases, the J end lost 8 bases, and 7 bases lay between the germline ends. CDR3 sequence (DNA): TGTGCCCCCACCCATGAGCAGTTCTTC. Translation gives CAPTHEQFF.

This clonotype showed up just a few times. The rearrangement joins TRBV27 to TRBJ2-5; D gene ambiguous. The CDR3 runs 15 residues. Per the germline V gene, CDR1 is MNHEY and CDR2 is SMNVEV (reference sequence). Trimming cost V 8 bases and J 1 base, with 17 bases left between them. DNA of the CDR3: TGTGCCAGCGGAGAGGCTTCCGGGCCCCAAGAGACCCAGTACTTC. Protein sequence: CASGEASGPQETQYF.

Only a few counts were recorded for this clonotype. This chain uses TRBV9 with TRBJ2-2; D remains unclear. Germline V lookup: CDR1 SGDLS, CDR2 YYNGEE. Trimming shortened V by 6 bases and J by 7 bases, and 13 bases separated the two germline ends. The length of the CDR3 is 13 residues. The CDR3 DNA sequence: TGTGCCAGCAATCCGGGTAAAAGCGGGGAGCTGTTTTTT. Translation: CASNPGKSGELFF.

The chain uses TRBV28 and TRBJ2-3, with TRBD2 identical over 9 bases. The junction had 4 bases not matched to a gene; V was cut back by 6 bases and J by 0 bases. CDR3 length: 15 residues. Germline assignment: CDR1 MDHEN and CDR2 SYDVKM. The CDR3 region is CASRTSGSSTDTQYF. Written as DNA, the CDR3 is TGTGCCAGCAGGACTAGCGGTTCTAGCACAGATACGCAGTATTTT.

This clonotype was seen many times. The V call is TRBV29-1, the J call TRBJ2-7; 11 nucleotides agree with TRBD1. Germline trimming cut 4 bases from V and 3 bases from J; bases unmatched to any gene: 17. CDR1 is SQVTM, CDR2 ANQGSEA, per germline. CDR3 length: 18 residues. The CDR3 protein is CSVVGVGQGEERYYEQYF. As DNA, the CDR3 is TGCAGCGTTGTTGGAGTGGGACAGGGGGAAGAGCGGTACTACGAGCAGTACTTC.

The chain has TRBV12-3 or TRBV12-4 and TRBJ2-3, with D possibly matching TRBD1 (5 bases). Trimming cost V 9 bases and J 2 bases, with 15 bases left between them. CDR3 length equals 14 residues. CDR3 DNA: TGTGCCAGTGGGGCAGTAGGACCCACAGATACGCAGTATTTT. It specifies CASGAVGPTDTQYF.

The chain links TRBV12-3 or TRBV12-4 to TRBJ2-1; D remains ambiguous. The CDR3 totals 12 residues. The germline V and J ends were trimmed by 7 bases and 4 bases, with 8 bases remaining between them. CDR3 bases: TGTGCCAGCAAGTCTGGTTACAATGAGCAGTTCTTC. This codes for CASKSGYNEQFF.

Notes on this clonotype: Given a much more abundant clone one base away, this may be a read error. The chain uses TRBV20-1 and TRBJ2-1; D not resolved. The CDR3 sequence is 11 residues long. Trimming pared 3 bases from V and 2 bases from J, leaving 2 bases between. Germline V CDR1 and CDR2: DFQATT, SNEGSKA (reference sequence). CDR3 nucleotide sequence: TGCAGTGCTAGTCCCTACAATGAGCAGTTCTTC. This translates into CSASPYNEQFF.

This chain links TRBV10-3 with TRBJ1-2, with D possibly being TRBD1 (5 bases). Germline V lookup: CDR1 ENHRY, CDR2 SYGVKD. This CDR3 comprises 13 residues. The V and J ends lost 3 bases and 3 bases respectively, with 8 bases between them. The CDR3 nucleotides are TGTGCCATCAGTGACGGGGGACACTATGGCTACACCTTC. Residues: CAISDGGHYGYTF.

This clonotype was seen a handful of times. This chain uses TRBV20-1 with TRBJ1-1, with 11 bases fitting TRBD1. Germline lookup yields CDR1 DFQATT and CDR2 SNEGSKA (reference sequence). This CDR3 is 15 amino acids long. After removal of 5 bases from V and 3 bases from J, the junction contained 8 bases not matched to a gene. The CDR3 spells CSAPDRGLIDTEAFF. DNA for the CDR3: TGCAGTGCTCCGGACAGGGGGCTTATAGACACTGAAGCTTTCTTT.

This clonotype showed up many times. CDR3 sequence (DNA): TGTGCCAGCAGCGAGGGCGGGGGGCTAGGAGGCACAGATACGCAGTATTTT. It codes for CASSEGGGLGGTDTQYF. The chain has TRBV9 and TRBJ2-3; 8 bases map to TRBD2. The CDR3 consists of 17 residues. Germline V lookup: CDR1 SGDLS, CDR2 YYNGEE. J lost 1 base, V lost 3 bases, and 10 bases had no gene match.

This clonotype was recorded a few times. The V and J genes are TRBV27 and TRBJ2-6, with D possibly TRBD1 on 5 matching bases. CDR1 is MNHEY and CDR2 is SMNVEV in the germline V gene (reference sequence). Between the trimmed V and J ends, which lost 2 bases and 1 base, there was a span of 18 bases. The CDR3 has 19 amino acids. The CDR3 DNA sequence: TGTGCCAGCAGTTTAAGAGACGCAGGGCGGTATTCTGGGGCCAACGTCCTGACTTTC. Protein product: CASSLRDAGRYSGANVLTF.

DNA of the CDR3: TGTGCCAGCAGCTTAGACGACCTCCCTCTACTAGCGGGAGGACCGAACACCGGGGAGCTGTTTTTT. This gives the protein CASSLDDLPLLAGGPNTGELFF. The genes are TRBV11-2 and TRBJ2-2; TRBD2 agrees at 12 bases. CDR1 is SGHAT, CDR2 FQNNGV, per germline. There are 22 residues in the CDR3. The V and J ends lost 0 bases and 0 bases, in that order; junction bases with no gene match: 14.